Listed below are T cell receptor beta chains from one sample, sequenced in a study of T cell changes during pregnancy in multiple sclerosis. Sequencing used immunoSEQ multiplex PCR; TCRdb keeps in-frame clones, though not all of them. The profile shows about 59,000 clones, approximately 90% of them singletons. The material sequenced was peripheral blood, taken in the third trimester of pregnancy. These receptors were obtained from a female donor in good health, enrolled as a control in a pregnancy study. Both conserved end residues are part of each CDR3. The D gene is left open where the match is weak. Some rows have no size entry. The others give once, few or many, or a class for an expanded clone.

TRBJ2-7	.	TRBV20-1	.	TGCAGTGCCCAGGACTACGAGCAGTACTTC	CSAQDYEQYF
TRBJ2-2	TRBD2	TRBV7-6	.	TGTGCCAGCAGTTCCGTCGGGCAGGGAGGGGCCGGGGAGCTGTTTTTT	CASSSVGQGGAGELFF
TRBJ2-7	TRBD1	TRBV4-1	.	TGCGCCAGCAGCCAAGTCGAAACAGGGGGCAATGACGAGCAGTACTTC	CASSQVETGGNDEQYF
TRBJ2-7	.	TRBV15	.	TGTGCCACCAGCAGACGCCGACAGGTCGAGCAGTACTTC	CATSRRRQVEQYF
TRBJ1-1	.	TRBV7-3	once	TGTGCCAGCAGCCAACAGGCGTTCGGTAGGGAAGCTTTCTTT	CASSQQAFGREAFF
TRBJ1-2	.	TRBV19	.	TGTGCCAGTAGGGGGGGTTCTGGCTATGGCTACACCTTC	CASRGGSGYGYTF
TRBJ1-5	.	TRBV7-6	.	TGTGCCAGCAGCTTGACAGACAGGTCCAATCAGCCCCAGCATTTT	CASSLTDRSNQPQHF
TRBJ1-1	.	TRBV11-1	.	TGTGCCAGCAGCTTCACTATGAGGGCAGGCCATGAAGCTTTCTTT	CASSFTMRAGHEAFF
TRBJ1-3	TRBD1	TRBV28	.	TGTGCCAGCAGTTTCCGACAGGGAACCATATATTTT	CASSFRQGTIYF
TRBJ2-5	.	TRBV5-1	.	TGCGCCAGCAGCTTTTCCCTTCCCGGGGAGACCCAGTACTTC	CASSFSLPGETQYF
TRBJ1-1	TRBD1	TRBV6-5	.	TGTGCCAGCAGTTTTGGACAGGGGAACACTGAAGCTTTCTTT	CASSFGQGNTEAFF
TRBJ1-5	TRBD1	TRBV7-9	.	TGTGCCAGCAGCTTAGGGACAGGGGGCGATCAGGGGCCCCAGCATTTT	CASSLGTGGDQGPQHF
TRBJ2-1	TRBD1	TRBV7-3	once	TGTGCCAGCAGCCCGGGGGGACAGGGGGTAAATGAGCAGTTCTTC	CASSPGGQGVNEQFF
TRBJ1-5	.	TRBV6-1	.	TGTGCCAGCCTAGAGACTACTTATCAGCCCCAGCATTTT	CASLETTYQPQHF
TRBJ1-5	.	TRBV30	.	TGTGCCTGGAGTGTAGAAGGGGTTCGAAATCAGCCCCAGCATTTT	CAWSVEGVRNQPQHF
TRBJ2-2	.	TRBV5-1	.	TGCGCCAGCAGCTTGGCCGGGCGGGAAGAGTCCGGGGAGCTGTTTTTT	CASSLAGREESGELFF
TRBJ2-3	TRBD2	TRBV7-6	.	TGTGCCAGCAGTAGGCTAGCGGGAGGGCAAGATACGCAGTATTTT	CASSRLAGGQDTQYF
TRBJ2-7	.	TRBV5-1	.	TGCGCCAGCAGCTTTCAGGGTTACGAGCAGTACTTC	CASSFQGYEQYF
TRBJ1-2	.	TRBV19	.	TGTGCCAGTAGTATAGGGGCCCGCTATGGCTACACCTTC	CASSIGARYGYTF
TRBJ2-7	.	TRBV12-5	.	TGTGCTAGTGGTTTGGGGTCTGGCCACGAGCAGTACTTC	CASGLGSGHEQYF
TRBJ2-3	.	TRBV4-3	.	TGCGCCAGCAGCCAAGAAAAAACAGTCTGGGATACGCAGTATTTT	CASSQEKTVWDTQYF
TRBJ1-2	TRBD1	TRBV7-2	.	TGTGCCAGCAGCTCACGACAGGGGAACTATGGCTACACCTTC	CASSSRQGNYGYTF
TRBJ1-1	.	TRBV7-8	.	TGTGCCAGCAGCCCGGAGCTCGCGCGGTACACTGAAGCTTTCTTT	CASSPELARYTEAFF
TRBJ1-2	TRBD1	TRBV6-6	once	TGTGCCAGCAGTCCCAGGACAGGCCTCTATGGCTACACCTTC	CASSPRTGLYGYTF
TRBJ2-5	TRBD2	TRBV9	.	TGTGCCAGCAGCTCCGGACTAGCGGCAGAGACCCAGTACTTC	CASSSGLAAETQYF
TRBJ2-4	TRBD1	TRBV25-1	.	TGTGCCAGCAGTGATCCCGGGGCCAGGGGGACCATTCAGTACTTC	CASSDPGARGTIQYF
TRBJ1-1	.	TRBV28	.	TGTGCCAGCAGTTTTTCGGGACTCTCGAACACTGAAGCTTTCTTT	CASSFSGLSNTEAFF
TRBJ2-2	.	TRBV7-3	.	TGTGCCAGCACTGCTCCTGGGGCGGGAACCGGGGAGCTGTTTTTT	CASTAPGAGTGELFF
TRBJ1-5	TRBD1	TRBV4-2	.	TGTGCCAGCAGCCAAGACGACAGGGCGAACAATCAGCCCCAGCATTTT	CASSQDDRANNQPQHF
TRBJ1-1	TRBD1	TRBV6-1	.	TGTGCCAGCAGTGAAGCTGTGACAGGGTTAACTGAAGCTTTCTTT	CASSEAVTGLTEAFF
TRBJ1-6	TRBD1	TRBV4-1	once	TGCGCCAGCAGCCAAGACGAGGGGGCGGTTTCACCCCTCCACTTT	CASSQDEGAVSPLHF
TRBJ1-2	TRBD1	TRBV11-2	.	TGTGCCAGCAGCTCCAACACAGGGGCTGGCTACACCTTC	CASSSNTGAGYTF
TRBJ1-1	.	TRBV28	.	TGTGCCAGCATACAATTGGGAGGGGGGAACACTGAAGCTTTCTTT	CASIQLGGGNTEAFF
TRBJ1-2	TRBD1	TRBV27	few	TGTGCCAGCAGTTCCCCGGCAGGGGGCCTCTATGGCTACACCTTC	CASSSPAGGLYGYTF
TRBJ1-2	.	TRBV30	.	TGTGCCTGGAGTTTGGGGGCAGGGTCTGGCTACACCTTC	CAWSLGAGSGYTF
TRBJ1-4	.	TRBV11-3	.	TGTGCCAGCAGCAACAGTGAAAAACTGTTTTTT	CASSNSEKLFF
TRBJ2-2	.	TRBV5-5	.	TGTGCCAGCAGCCCCCTGTTCAGGGCGAACACCGGGGAGCTGTTTTTT	CASSPLFRANTGELFF